This section outlines one T cell receptor beta chain sequence together with its context. Antigen unknown. The junction had 3 bases not matched to a gene; V was cut back by 3 bases and J by 1 base. The CDR3 consists of 16 residues. In germline, CDR1 is LNHDA, CDR2 SQIVND (reference sequence). These data originate in a study of cytomegalovirus exposure and HLA in healthy donors. Study outcomes and limitations: Researchers counted 164 TCR beta chains as cytomegalovirus-associated.

TCRdb's table, derived via immunoSEQ multiplex PCR, lists solely in-frame clones and lacks some. The sample has 250,000 to 400,000 clones, approximately 88% seen once. These donors were members of the roughly 120-subject validation cohort, a group separate from the roughly 670-subject first cohort. The V and J genes are TRBV19 and TRBJ1-6, with TRBD1 matching 7 bases. The sample was PBMCs. This clonotype was obtained from a man aged 25-45 years in good health and CMV-seronegative. The CDR3, as DNA: TGTGCCAGTAGTATGGCCAGGGGGTCCTATAATTCACCCCTCCACTTT. It yields the protein CASSMARGSYNSPLHF.